Listed below are T cell receptor beta chains from one sample, sequenced in a study of OX40 agonist ivuxolimab in advanced cancers. Data came from immunoSEQ multiplex PCR; TCRdb stores just in-frame clones and leaves some out. Of tens of thousands of clones listed, around 80% are singletons. Source: CD4+ or CD8+ T cells sorted from blood, taken in a trial of the OX40 agonist ivuxolimab. These TCRs come from an adult with an advanced solid tumor such as melanoma, head and neck, liver or kidney cancer. CDR3s include the opening cysteine and the closing phenylalanine or tryptophan. Each record gives: clone size, V gene, J gene, D gene, CDR3 protein. A D gene is named only where the DNA matches it firmly. Part of the rows lack a size; the others show once, few, many or a class for expanded clones.

clone_size: NA; v_call: TRBV5-4; j_call: TRBJ1-3; d_call: NA; cdr3_aa: CASSSQGSGNTIYF
clone_size: NA; v_call: TRBV10-3; j_call: TRBJ2-2; d_call: NA; cdr3_aa: CAISDVGTGELFF
clone_size: NA; v_call: TRBV9; j_call: TRBJ2-2; d_call: NA; cdr3_aa: CASSGRPGLRPGELFF
clone_size: NA; v_call: TRBV2; j_call: TRBJ1-6; d_call: NA; cdr3_aa: CASSDGTYSSYNSPLHF
clone_size: NA; v_call: TRBV5-1; j_call: TRBJ2-2; d_call: NA; cdr3_aa: CASSLRQPGELFF
clone_size: NA; v_call: TRBV7-2; j_call: TRBJ1-1; d_call: NA; cdr3_aa: CASSLQSLLNTEAFF
clone_size: few; v_call: TRBV7-3; j_call: TRBJ2-1; d_call: NA; cdr3_aa: CASSPRPAGAGNEQFF
clone_size: NA; v_call: TRBV15; j_call: TRBJ2-3; d_call: NA; cdr3_aa: CATSRWGRSTDTQYF
clone_size: NA; v_call: TRBV7-9; j_call: TRBJ1-2; d_call: NA; cdr3_aa: CASSTPNYGYTF
clone_size: NA; v_call: TRBV4-1; j_call: TRBJ2-5; d_call: NA; cdr3_aa: CATSEPSYQETQYF
clone_size: NA; v_call: TRBV5-4; j_call: TRBJ2-7; d_call: TRBD2; cdr3_aa: CASSQVAGGPSEQYF
clone_size: NA; v_call: TRBV11-1; j_call: TRBJ1-3; d_call: TRBD1; cdr3_aa: CASSSTGGPRGNTIYF
clone_size: NA; v_call: TRBV19; j_call: TRBJ2-7; d_call: NA; cdr3_aa: CASSILPDSYEQYF
clone_size: NA; v_call: TRBV4-2; j_call: TRBJ2-3; d_call: TRBD2; cdr3_aa: CASSQDLGGGTDTQYF
clone_size: NA; v_call: TRBV5-5; j_call: TRBJ1-3; d_call: NA; cdr3_aa: CASSLAIGASSGNTIYF
clone_size: few; v_call: TRBV2; j_call: TRBJ2-2; d_call: TRBD1; cdr3_aa: CASSWDRGGTGELFF